The 25 T cell receptor beta chains in this list originate from one sample, sequenced in a study of blood T cell repertoires in COVID-19. This table comes from immunoSEQ multiplex PCR, and its TCRdb copy is limited to in-frame clones, with some not included. Seen here are about 110,000 clones, roughly nine tenths observed once, and the top ten hold approximately 30%. Source material: peripheral blood. These receptors came from an elderly woman with acute or convalescent COVID-19.

The J gene is TRBJ2-3, the V gene TRBV7-9; 14 nucleotides align to TRBD2. J was trimmed by 3 bases and V by 5 bases; bases with no gene match: 10. Germline-derived CDR1 and CDR2 are SEHNR and FQNEAQ (reference sequence). The CDR3 covers 18 residues. The DNA for the CDR3 is TGTGCCAGCAGCCGAGGGACTAGCGGGGGATTAGGAACAGATACGCAGTATTTT. Translated, it gives CASSRGTSGGLGTDTQYF.

This chain uses TRBV28 with TRBJ1-3; TRBD1 might be the D (6 bases). Trimming took 5 bases from V and 4 from J, leaving 9 bases between them. This CDR3 region has 13 residues. CDR1 and CDR2 from the germline V gene are MDHEN and SYDVKM. This CDR3 is CASSLDRGNTIYF. The CDR3 coding sequence is TGTGCCAGCAGTCTGGACAGAGGAAACACCATATATTTT. Filled out from reference TRBV28 and TRBJ1-3, the complete variable domain reads DVKVTQSSRYLVKRTGEKVFLECVQDMDHENMFWYRQDPGLGLRLIYFSYDVKMKEKGDIPEGYSVSREKKERFSLILESASTNQTSMYLCASSLDRGNTIYFGEGSWLTVV.

This clone was seen a single time. V and J are TRBV30 and TRBJ2-6; unclear D gene. The CDR3 runs to 16 residues. The V end lost 4 bases, the J end lost 0 bases, and 13 bases lay between the germline ends. Germline assignment: CDR1 GTSNPN and CDR2 SVGIG (reference sequence). This chain's CDR3 is CAWIRFRHSGANVLTF. DNA of the CDR3: TGTGCCTGGATTAGGTTCAGACACTCTGGGGCCAACGTCCTGACTTTC.

J is TRBJ2-1 and V is TRBV29-1; 10 positions match TRBD2. With V trimmed by 5 bases and J by 4 bases, 8 bases remained unmatched. The CDR3 runs to 15 residues. Germline CDR1 reads SQVTM; CDR2 reads ANQGSEA. The CDR3 coding sequence is TGCAGCGTTAACCAGCGGGGGGGTACGTACAATGAGCAGTTCTTC. Translated: CSVNQRGGTYNEQFF.

The chain couples TRBV12-5 to TRBJ2-5, with 7 bases fitting TRBD2. The junction had 5 bases not matched to a gene; V was cut back by 8 bases and J by 2 bases. The CDR3 length is 13 residues. Germline assignment: CDR1 LGHNT and CDR2 FRNRAP. The CDR3 DNA reads TGTGCTAGTCGCGCTAGCGGACAAGAGACCCAGTACTTC. As protein: CASRASGQETQYF.

The chain couples TRBV3-1 (or the pseudogene TRBV3-2) to TRBJ1-2, with D possibly being TRBD1 (5 bases). The V end was cut by 7 bases, the J end by 2 bases, with 23 bases between. Germline lookup yields CDR1 LGHDT and CDR2 YNNKEL (reference sequence). This CDR3 is 17 amino acids long. DNA for the CDR3: TGTGCCAGCACCGATGCTGGGGGGGAGGGTCAGAACTATGGCTACACCTTC. Translating gives CASTDAGGEGQNYGYTF.

The chain couples TRBV12-3 or TRBV12-4 to TRBJ2-7; tentatively, D is TRBD1 (6 bases). The CDR3 is 11 amino acids. Deletions cut 8 bases from V and 4 bases from J, with 9 bases between. In nucleotides, the CDR3 is TGTGCCAGCGCTACAGGGTACGAGCAGTACTTC. Protein: CASATGYEQYF.

V and J are TRBV28 and TRBJ1-4, with no clear D. Between the trimmed V and J ends, which lost 1 base and 5 bases, there was a span of 11 bases. The CDR3 is made up of 15 amino acids. Germline values: CDR1 MDHEN, CDR2 SYDVKM. In DNA, the CDR3 is TGTGCCAGCAGTTTATCCCCCGGACTGAATGAAAAACTGTTTTTT. It yields the protein CASSLSPGLNEKLFF.

V and J are TRBV5-4 and TRBJ2-7; TRBD1 matches 11 bases. Germline V CDR1 and CDR2: SGHNT, YYREEE (reference sequence). V dropped 3 bases and J dropped 1; count of bases not matched to a gene: 6. The CDR3 loop spans 16 amino acids. The CDR3 here is CASSSGQGGISYEQYF. Written as DNA, the CDR3 is TGTGCCAGCAGCTCGGGACAGGGGGGGATATCCTACGAGCAGTACTTC.

This chain joins TRBV13 and TRBJ2-7, with 10 bases fitting TRBD1. V lost 0 bases, J lost 4 bases, and 6 bases stayed unmatched. Germline V gene data show CDR1 as PRHDT and CDR2 as FYEKMQ (reference sequence). This CDR3 comprises 16 residues. This chain's CDR3 is CASSLGRTGGGYEQYF. The CDR3 bases are TGTGCCAGCAGCTTAGGCCGGACAGGGGGAGGGTACGAGCAGTACTTC.

In nucleotides, the CDR3 is TGTGCCAGCAGTTACTTGGGAGGAACTAATGAAAAACTGTTTTTT. Translated: CASSYLGGTNEKLFF. The chain links TRBV6-6 to TRBJ1-4; the D is unclear. The CDR3 is 15 amino acids. CDR1 is MNHNY and CDR2 is SVGAGI in the germline V gene (reference sequence). The germline V and J ends were trimmed by 1 base and 1 base, with 7 bases remaining between them.

The V call is TRBV2, the J call TRBJ2-6; no clear D gene. CDR1 is SNHLY, CDR2 FYNNEI, per germline. V lost 5 bases and J lost 1, with 9 bases in between. CDR3 size: 15 residues. The CDR3 region is CASSINRSGANVLTF. In DNA form, the CDR3 reads TGTGCCAGCAGTATAAACAGATCTGGGGCCAACGTCCTGACTTTC.

This chain uses TRBV18 with TRBJ2-7; D is ambiguous. Trimming pared 0 bases from V and 4 bases from J, leaving 10 bases between. The CDR3 runs 14 residues. CDR1 is KGHSH, CDR2 LQKENI, per germline. CDR3 in amino acids: CASSPPQLPYEQYF. CDR3 nucleotide sequence: TGTGCCAGCTCACCACCTCAACTTCCATACGAGCAGTACTTC.

The chain is built from TRBV11-3 and TRBJ2-7; TRBD2 aligns across 7 bases. This CDR3 contains 16 residues. Germline V gene data show CDR1 as SGHNT and CDR2 as YENEEA. J lost 0 bases, V lost 3 bases, and 8 bases had no gene match. In nucleotides, the CDR3 is TGTGCCAGCAGCTTTGGGGGGGAAAGGAGCTCCTACGAGCAGTACTTC. It is translated as CASSFGGERSSYEQYF.

As for this clone: The same CDR3 is also encoded by other DNA sequences in this sample. V and J are TRBV11-3 and TRBJ2-1; D possibly corresponds to TRBD2 (6 bases). The CDR3 runs 15 residues. The V and J ends lost 5 bases and 3 bases respectively, with 14 bases between them. Per the germline V gene, CDR1 is SGHNT and CDR2 is YENEEA. The CDR3: CASSPSGGGYNEQFF. CDR3 DNA: TGTGCCAGCAGCCCCTCCGGGGGTGGCTACAATGAGCAGTTCTTC.

This chain uses TRBV28 with TRBJ1-1, with D unresolved. Trimming shortened V by 6 bases and J by 0 bases, and 8 bases separated the two germline ends. Germline CDR1 and CDR2: MDHEN and SYDVKM. The CDR3 is 13 residues long. In DNA, the CDR3 is TGTGCCAGCAGCCCATACATGAACACTGAAGCTTTCTTT. Translated: CASSPYMNTEAFF.

This chain uses TRBV3-1 (or the pseudogene TRBV3-2) with TRBJ1-1, with D perhaps TRBD1 (5 bases). V was pared by 5 bases and J by 0 bases, with 7 bases between. Germline loops: CDR1 LGHDT, CDR2 YNNKEL (reference sequence). The CDR3 extends over 13 amino acids. In DNA form, the CDR3 reads TGTGCCAGCAGCAGGACAATGAACACTGAAGCTTTCTTT. Translating it yields CASSRTMNTEAFF.

The chain joins TRBV12-3 or TRBV12-4 to TRBJ1-2; D is unclear. Trimming cost V 7 bases and J 8 bases, with 11 bases left between them. The CDR3 is 11 residues long. The CDR3, as DNA: TGTGCCAGCACCCTGGGAGGAGGCTACACCTTC. Residues: CASTLGGGYTF.

Turning to this clone: It is unclear where the CDR3 begins or ends on the DNA, so no DNA is shown, and the CDR3 is as TCRdb lists it. The gene calls are TRBV29-1 and TRBJ1-2; the D call in the table, TRBD1, was not verified against the DNA. Germline values: CDR1 SQVTM, CDR2 ANQGSEA. The CDR3 extends over 12 residues, inclusive of both ends. This chain's CDR3 is CSVGSGTGRISF.

This chain joins TRBV24-1 and TRBJ2-7; tentatively, D is TRBD1 (6 bases). V lost 12 bases, J lost 0 bases, and 11 bases lay in between. The CDR3 loop spans 12 amino acids. Germline CDR1 reads KGHDR; CDR2 reads SFDVKD. CDR3 nucleotide sequence: TGTGCCGTCGGGACAAGCTCCTACGAGCAGTACTTC. This translates into CAVGTSSYEQYF.

V gene TRBV6-2 or TRBV6-3 combines with J gene TRBJ2-1; 9 nucleotides align to TRBD2. This CDR3 spans 16 amino acids. V shed 1 base, J shed 9 bases, and the junction held 10 bases outside the gene matches. Germline CDR1 and CDR2: MNHEY and SVGEGT. The CDR3 sequence: CASSYFWTSVSSEQFF. The CDR3 DNA follows: TGTGCCAGCAGTTACTTCTGGACTAGCGTTTCGTCTGAGCAGTTCTTC.

The genes are TRBV27 and TRBJ2-7, with D tentatively TRBD1 (6 bases). Germline assignment: CDR1 MNHEY and CDR2 SMNVEV (reference sequence). V lost 4 bases, J lost 1 base, and 11 bases lay in between. This CDR3 comprises 14 residues. The CDR3 protein is CASSWQQGSYEQYF. CDR3 sequence (DNA): TGTGCCAGCAGTTGGCAGCAGGGGTCCTACGAGCAGTACTTC.

This chain's CDR3 is CASSGQGANQPQHF. The CDR3 bases are TGTGCCAGCAGTGGACAGGGGGCGAATCAGCCCCAGCATTTT. V gene TRBV2 combines with J gene TRBJ1-5; 10 bases agree with TRBD1. The CDR3 length is 14 residues. Germline trimming cut 4 bases from V and 4 bases from J; bases unmatched to any gene: 1. CDR1 is SNHLY, CDR2 FYNNEI, per germline.

The genes are TRBV6-2 or TRBV6-3 and TRBJ2-1, with 8 bases matching TRBD2. The CDR3 is 14 residues long. Germline values: CDR1 MNHEY, CDR2 SVGEGT. Losses at the gene ends were 5 bases for V and 9 bases for J; bases not matched to a gene: 9. CDR3: CASSKPGLVGEQFF. The CDR3 DNA sequence: TGTGCCAGCAGTAAACCGGGACTAGTTGGTGAGCAGTTCTTC.

V and J are TRBV28 and TRBJ1-5; no clear D. The germline V gene has CDR1 MDHEN and CDR2 SYDVKM. There are 13 residues in the CDR3. V lost 1 base to trimming and J lost 5 bases, with 6 bases between them. The CDR3 sequence: CASSLSPDQPQHF. The CDR3 bases are TGTGCCAGCAGTTTATCCCCCGATCAGCCCCAGCATTTT. The whole variable domain, filled in from reference TRBV28 and TRBJ1-5, reads DVKVTQSSRYLVKRTGEKVFLECVQDMDHENMFWYRQDPGLGLRLIYFSYDVKMKEKGDIPEGYSVSREKKERFSLILESASTNQTSMYLCASSLSPDQPQHFGDGTRLSIL.